The rows below give T cell receptor beta chains drawn from one sample of a study of blood T cells in healthy people across ages. Each CDR3 protein is one row after TCRdb ran MiXCR on the 5' RACE reads. The sample lists roughly 570,000 distinct CDR3 sequences; 25% to 30% were seen once. Sequencing was carried out using blood. The receptor set was obtained from a woman between 70 and 85 years old in good health. Each CDR3 is given with its conserved first and last residue. Each record gives: clone size, J gene, V gene, D gene, CDR3 protein, CDR3 DNA. The D gene is left open where the match is weak. Clone size is not always given. Where it is, it says once, few, many or a class for expanded clones.

clone_size: many
j_call: TRBJ2-4
v_call: TRBV20-1
d_call: TRBD2
cdr3_aa: CSAGDPGTSGLLAKNIQYF
cdr3_nt: TGCAGTGCTGGAGACCCCGGGACTAGCGGTCTGTTAGCCAAAAACATTCAGTACTTC

clone_size: NA
j_call: TRBJ2-7
v_call: TRBV6-1
d_call: NA
cdr3_aa: CASSEGFRQDTYEQYF
cdr3_nt: TGTGCCAGCAGTGAGGGCTTTAGGCAGGACACCTACGAGCAGTACTTC

clone_size: NA
j_call: TRBJ1-1
v_call: TRBV2
d_call: NA
cdr3_aa: CASTRGGTEAFF
cdr3_nt: TGTGCCAGCACGAGGGGCGGGACTGAAGCTTTCTTT

clone_size: NA
j_call: TRBJ2-2
v_call: TRBV15
d_call: TRBD1
cdr3_aa: CATSTTGGGWNGELFF
cdr3_nt: TGTGCCACCAGCACGACAGGGGGCGGATGGAACGGGGAGCTGTTTTTT

clone_size: NA
j_call: TRBJ1-1
v_call: TRBV7-8
d_call: NA
cdr3_aa: CASSLVDRNTEAFF
cdr3_nt: TGTGCCAGCAGCTTAGTAGACCGGAACACTGAAGCTTTCTTT

clone_size: NA
j_call: TRBJ1-1
v_call: TRBV12-3/TRBV12-4
d_call: NA
cdr3_aa: CASSFVGTDTNTNTEAFF
cdr3_nt: TGTGCCAGCAGTTTCGTAGGGACCGATACAAATACGAACACTGAAGCTTTCTTT

clone_size: NA
j_call: TRBJ2-7
v_call: TRBV4-2
d_call: NA
cdr3_aa: CASSQVLASKAYEQCF
cdr3_nt: TGTGCCAGCAGCCAAGTTCTGGCTAGCAAAGCCTACGAGCAGTGCTTC

clone_size: few
j_call: TRBJ2-5
v_call: TRBV5-1
d_call: TRBD2
cdr3_aa: CASSLMTSGQETQYF
cdr3_nt: TGCGCCAGCAGCCTCATGACTAGCGGCCAAGAGACCCAGTACTTC

clone_size: NA
j_call: TRBJ2-1
v_call: TRBV9
d_call: NA
cdr3_aa: CASSALMGNEQFF
cdr3_nt: TGTGCCAGCAGCGCGCTAATGGGCAATGAGCAGTTCTTC

clone_size: few
j_call: TRBJ2-5
v_call: TRBV5-8
d_call: NA
cdr3_aa: CASSLGPSHEETQYF
cdr3_nt: TGTGCCAGCAGCTTGGGGCCTAGCCACGAAGAGACCCAGTACTTC

clone_size: many
j_call: TRBJ2-4
v_call: TRBV12-3/TRBV12-4
d_call: TRBD1
cdr3_aa: CASSPLDRGKNIQYF
cdr3_nt: TGTGCCAGCAGTCCCCTGGACAGGGGAAAAAACATTCAGTACTTC

clone_size: few
j_call: TRBJ2-3
v_call: TRBV29-1
d_call: NA
cdr3_aa: CSVPLVAGASTDTQYF
cdr3_nt: TGCAGCGTCCCCTTGGTTGCGGGGGCCTCCACAGATACGCAGTATTTT

clone_size: NA
j_call: TRBJ1-1
v_call: TRBV6-5
d_call: NA
cdr3_aa: CASSPGRRNTAAFF
cdr3_nt: TGTGCCAGCAGTCCCGGGAGGAGGAACACTGCAGCTTTCTTT

clone_size: NA
j_call: TRBJ2-7
v_call: TRBV7-8
d_call: NA
cdr3_aa: CASSLEGRARAQYF
cdr3_nt: TGTGCCAGCAGCTTAGAGGGACGCGCTCGGGCGCAGTACTTC

clone_size: NA
j_call: TRBJ1-1
v_call: TRBV5-1
d_call: NA
cdr3_aa: CASSLVQGRTFF
cdr3_nt: TGCGCCAGCAGCTTGGTACAGGGTAGAACTTTCTTT

clone_size: NA
j_call: TRBJ1-2
v_call: TRBV20-1
d_call: NA
cdr3_aa: CSVLVGGIGSGYTF
cdr3_nt: TGCAGTGTCCTCGTCGGGGGGATAGGCAGTGGCTACACCTTC

clone_size: few
j_call: TRBJ2-3
v_call: TRBV20-1
d_call: NA
cdr3_aa: CSASTPGADTQYF
cdr3_nt: TGCAGTGCCTCAACCCCGGGGGCAGATACGCAGTATTTT

clone_size: NA
j_call: TRBJ2-4
v_call: TRBV7-6
d_call: NA
cdr3_aa: CASPWRRETKNIQYF
cdr3_nt: TGTGCCAGCCCCTGGAGAAGGGAGACCAAAAACATTCAGTACTTC

clone_size: NA
j_call: TRBJ1-5
v_call: TRBV7-2
d_call: TRBD1
cdr3_aa: CASSLEGAAGQPQHF
cdr3_nt: TGTGCCAGCAGCTTAGAGGGGGCGGCCGGTCAGCCCCAGCATTTT

clone_size: NA
j_call: TRBJ2-1
v_call: TRBV6-2/TRBV6-3
d_call: TRBD1
cdr3_aa: CASSYSVQGYNEQFF
cdr3_nt: TGTGCCAGCAGTTACTCAGTACAGGGGTACAATGAGCAGTTCTTC

clone_size: NA
j_call: TRBJ1-2
v_call: TRBV5-5
d_call: TRBD1
cdr3_aa: CASSLGGQANYGYTF
cdr3_nt: TGTGCCAGCAGCTTGGGAGGACAGGCTAACTATGGCTACACCTTC

clone_size: NA
j_call: TRBJ2-2
v_call: TRBV4-1
d_call: NA
cdr3_aa: CASSREGGGLFF
cdr3_nt: TGCGCCAGCAGCCGCGAGGGGGGCGGGCTGTTTTTT

clone_size: NA
j_call: TRBJ2-5
v_call: TRBV29-1
d_call: NA
cdr3_aa: CSVKWLIQETQYF
cdr3_nt: TGCAGCGTCAAATGGCTGATCCAAGAGACCCAGTACTTC